This TCR beta chain was obtained from a study of cytomegalovirus exposure and HLA in healthy donors. Primers: 60 Vbeta forward and 13 Jbeta reverse. TCRdb's copy holds only in-frame clones and misses some; the assay was immunoSEQ multiplex PCR. Of fewer than 140,000 clones in the sample, 65% to 75% were seen once. V trimming: 4 bases; J trimming: 5 bases; junction bases outside the gene matches: 11. The CDR3 is 15 residues long. From germline, CDR1 is SGHNT and CDR2 YENEEA. The TCR sequence derives from a female donor in good health and CMV-seronegative. Sequencing was performed on PBMCs. V is TRBV11-3 and J is TRBJ2-7, with 7 nucleotides matching TRBD1. The chain's CDR3 is CASSSPTGYKNEQYF. In nucleotides, the CDR3 is TGTGCCAGCAGCTCCCCGACAGGGTATAAGAACGAGCAGTACTTC.